What follows describes a single T cell receptor beta chain. This specimen includes other DNA sequences encoding the same CDR3. Study processing details: The assay estimated nucleated cells by amplifying reference gene primers. The data were produced by immunoSEQ multiplex PCR, yet TCRdb's version contains in-frame clones alone and is incomplete. V and J calls and clone size are copied from that table; D and trimming were computed from the DNA. The sample includes 400,000 to 450,000 clones, 80% to 90% of them seen just once. These data are taken from a study of blood T cell repertoires in COVID-19. Participant-given clinical history determined each cohort assignment. Cohort 3 donors were reported recovered after two negative PCRs, clearance, or symptom resolution. V was shortened by 6 bases and J by 1 base, with 9 bases between the two germline ends. There are 13 residues in the CDR3.

The clonotype was recovered from a man aged 25-40 years who had recovered from COVID-19. Sample: PBMCs or T cells enriched from blood (not recorded which). V is TRBV12-3 or TRBV12-4 and J is TRBJ1-1; D is unclear. In DNA, the CDR3 is TGTGCCAGCAGCCGAAGACAGAACACTGAAGCTTTCTTT. It yields the protein CASSRRQNTEAFF.